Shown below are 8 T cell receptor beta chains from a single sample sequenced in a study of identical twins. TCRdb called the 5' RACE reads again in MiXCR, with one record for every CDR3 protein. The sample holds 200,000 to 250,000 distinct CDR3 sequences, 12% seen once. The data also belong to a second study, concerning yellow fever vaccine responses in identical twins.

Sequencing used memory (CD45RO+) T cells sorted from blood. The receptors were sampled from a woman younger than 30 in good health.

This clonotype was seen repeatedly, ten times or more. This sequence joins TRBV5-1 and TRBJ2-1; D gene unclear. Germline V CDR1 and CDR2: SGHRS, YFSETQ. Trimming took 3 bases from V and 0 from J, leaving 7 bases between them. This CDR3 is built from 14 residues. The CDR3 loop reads CASSYDGSYNEQFF. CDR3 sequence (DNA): TGCGCCAGCAGCTATGACGGCTCCTACAATGAGCAGTTCTTC. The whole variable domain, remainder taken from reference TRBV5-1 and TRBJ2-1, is KAGVTQTPRYLIKTRGQQVTLSCSPISGHRSVSWYQQTPGQGLQFLFEYFSETQRNKGNFPGRFSGRQFSNSRSEMNVSTLELGDSALYLCASSYDGSYNEQFFGPGTRLTVL.

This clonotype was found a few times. The CDR3 DNA is TGTGCCAGCAGCTTGGTGGCTAGCCTATCCTACAATGAGCAGTTCTTC. Residues: CASSLVASLSYNEQFF. This sequence joins TRBV5-6 and TRBJ2-1; TRBD2 is a possible D gene (5 bases). The CDR3 loop spans 16 amino acids. Trimming took 0 bases from V and 1 from J, leaving 11 bases between them. Germline CDR1 reads SGHDT; CDR2 reads YYEEEE.

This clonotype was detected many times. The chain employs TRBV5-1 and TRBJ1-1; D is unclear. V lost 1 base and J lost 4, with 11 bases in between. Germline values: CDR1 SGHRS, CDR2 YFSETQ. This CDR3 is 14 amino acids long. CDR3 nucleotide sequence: TGCGCCAGCAGCTTGACCCCCGAGCGCACTGAAGCTTTCTTT. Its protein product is CASSLTPERTEAFF.

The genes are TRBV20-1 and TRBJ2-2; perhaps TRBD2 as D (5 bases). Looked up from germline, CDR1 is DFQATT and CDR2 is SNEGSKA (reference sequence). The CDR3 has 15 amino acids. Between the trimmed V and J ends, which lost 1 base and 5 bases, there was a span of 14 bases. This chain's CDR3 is CSARGVGVGTGELFF. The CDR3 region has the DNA TGCAGTGCTAGAGGGGTGGGAGTGGGTACCGGGGAGCTGTTTTTT.

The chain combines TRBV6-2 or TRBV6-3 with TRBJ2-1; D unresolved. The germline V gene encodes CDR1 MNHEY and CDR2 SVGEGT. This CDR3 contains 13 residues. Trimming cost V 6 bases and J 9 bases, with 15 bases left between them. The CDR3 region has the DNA TGTGCCAGCAGCCTAGGGTTTTCGGGTGAGCAGTTCTTC. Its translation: CASSLGFSGEQFF.

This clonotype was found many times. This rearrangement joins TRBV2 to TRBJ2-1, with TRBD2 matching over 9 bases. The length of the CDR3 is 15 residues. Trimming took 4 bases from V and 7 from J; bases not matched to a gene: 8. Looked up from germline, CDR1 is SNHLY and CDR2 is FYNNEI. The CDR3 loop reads CASSGPSGTGNEQFF. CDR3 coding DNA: TGTGCCAGCAGTGGGCCTAGCGGGACCGGAAATGAGCAGTTCTTC.

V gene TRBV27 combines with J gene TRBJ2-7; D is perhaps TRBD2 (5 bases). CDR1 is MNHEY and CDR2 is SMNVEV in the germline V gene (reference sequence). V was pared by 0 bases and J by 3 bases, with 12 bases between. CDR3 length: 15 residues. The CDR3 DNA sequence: TGTGCCAGCAGTTTATCGGGGAAAGGAGGCTACGAGCAGTACTTC. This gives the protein CASSLSGKGGYEQYF.

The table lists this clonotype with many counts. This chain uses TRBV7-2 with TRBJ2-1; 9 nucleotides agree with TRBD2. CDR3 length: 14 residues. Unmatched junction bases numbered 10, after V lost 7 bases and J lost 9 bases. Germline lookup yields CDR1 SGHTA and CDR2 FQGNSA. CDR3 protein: CASIRGLALGEQFF. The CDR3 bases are TGTGCCAGCATCAGGGGACTAGCCCTCGGTGAGCAGTTCTTC.